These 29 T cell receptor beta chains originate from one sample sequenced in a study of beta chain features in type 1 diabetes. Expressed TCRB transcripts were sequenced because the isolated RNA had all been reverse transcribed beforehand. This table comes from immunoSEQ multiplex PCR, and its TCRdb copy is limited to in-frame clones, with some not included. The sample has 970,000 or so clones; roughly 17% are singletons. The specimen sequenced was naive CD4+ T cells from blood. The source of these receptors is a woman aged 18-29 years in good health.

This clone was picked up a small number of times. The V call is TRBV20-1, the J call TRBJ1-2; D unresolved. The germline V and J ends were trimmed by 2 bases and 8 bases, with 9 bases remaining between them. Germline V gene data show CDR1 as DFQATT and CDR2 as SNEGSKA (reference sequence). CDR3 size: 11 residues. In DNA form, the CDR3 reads TGCAGTGCTAGATCAACTGGCGGCTACACCTTC. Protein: CSARSTGGYTF.

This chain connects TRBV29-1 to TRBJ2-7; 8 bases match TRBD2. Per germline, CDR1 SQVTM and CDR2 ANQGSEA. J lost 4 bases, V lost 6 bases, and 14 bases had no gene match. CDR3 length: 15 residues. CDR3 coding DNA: TGCAGCGTCAAAAATAGCGGGAAGAGGGTATACGAGCAGTACTTC. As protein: CSVKNSGKRVYEQYF.

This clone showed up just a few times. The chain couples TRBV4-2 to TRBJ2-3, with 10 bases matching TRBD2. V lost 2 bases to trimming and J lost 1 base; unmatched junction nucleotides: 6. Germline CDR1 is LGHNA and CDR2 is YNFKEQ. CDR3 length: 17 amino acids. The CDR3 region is CASSQPQGTSGTDTQYF. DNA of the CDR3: TGTGCCAGCAGCCAACCCCAAGGGACTAGCGGCACAGATACGCAGTATTTT.

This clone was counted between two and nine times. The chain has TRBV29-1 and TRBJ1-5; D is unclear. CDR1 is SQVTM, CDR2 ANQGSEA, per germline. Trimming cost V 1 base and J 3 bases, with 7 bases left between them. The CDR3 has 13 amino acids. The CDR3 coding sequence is TGCAGCGTTGAAGTGGGTATCAATCAGCCCCAGCATTTT. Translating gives CSVEVGINQPQHF.

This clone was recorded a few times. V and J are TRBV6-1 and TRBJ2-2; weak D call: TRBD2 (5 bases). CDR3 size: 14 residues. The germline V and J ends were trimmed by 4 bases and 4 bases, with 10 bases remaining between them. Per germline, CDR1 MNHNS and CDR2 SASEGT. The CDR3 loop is CASSAGWGTGELFF. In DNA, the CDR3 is TGTGCCAGCAGTGCGGGGTGGGGCACCGGGGAGCTGTTTTTT.

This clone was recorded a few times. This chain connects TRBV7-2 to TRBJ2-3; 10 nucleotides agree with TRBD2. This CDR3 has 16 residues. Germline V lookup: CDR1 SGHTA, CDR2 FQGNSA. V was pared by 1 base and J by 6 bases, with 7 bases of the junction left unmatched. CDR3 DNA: TGTGCCAGCAGCTTAGAATCTAGCGGGAGTGGCGATACGCAGTATTTT. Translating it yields CASSLESSGSGDTQYF.

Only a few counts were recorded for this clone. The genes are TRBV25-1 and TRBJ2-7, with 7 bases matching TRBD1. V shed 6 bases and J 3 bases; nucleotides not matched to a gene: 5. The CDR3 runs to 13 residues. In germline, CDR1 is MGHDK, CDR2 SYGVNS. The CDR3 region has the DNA TGTGCCAGCAGCCGGGACAGCTTCTACGAGCAGTACTTC. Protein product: CASSRDSFYEQYF.

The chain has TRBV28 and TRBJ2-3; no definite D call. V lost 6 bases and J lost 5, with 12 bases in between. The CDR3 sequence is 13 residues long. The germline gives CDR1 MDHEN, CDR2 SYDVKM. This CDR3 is CASSLRFGDTQYF. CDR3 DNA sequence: TGTGCCAGCAGCTTACGGTTTGGAGATACGCAGTATTTT.

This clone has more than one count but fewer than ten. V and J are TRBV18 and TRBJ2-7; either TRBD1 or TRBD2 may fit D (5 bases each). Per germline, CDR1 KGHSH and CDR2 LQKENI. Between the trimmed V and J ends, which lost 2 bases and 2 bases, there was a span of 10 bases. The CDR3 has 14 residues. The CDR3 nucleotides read TGTGCCAGCTCACCATCAGGGACCGCCTACGAGCAGTACTTC. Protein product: CASSPSGTAYEQYF.

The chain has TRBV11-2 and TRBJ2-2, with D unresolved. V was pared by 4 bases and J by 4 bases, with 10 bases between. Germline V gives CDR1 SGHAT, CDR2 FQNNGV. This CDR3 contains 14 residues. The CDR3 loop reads CASSSGSFTGELFF. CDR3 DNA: TGTGCCAGCAGCTCTGGATCCTTCACCGGGGAGCTGTTTTTT. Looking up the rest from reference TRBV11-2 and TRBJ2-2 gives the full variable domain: EAGVAQSPRYKIIEKRQSVAFWCNPISGHATLYWYQQILGQGPKLLIQFQNNGVVDDSQLPKDRFSAERLKGVDSTLKIQPAKLEDSAVYLCASSSGSFTGELFFGEGSRLTVL.

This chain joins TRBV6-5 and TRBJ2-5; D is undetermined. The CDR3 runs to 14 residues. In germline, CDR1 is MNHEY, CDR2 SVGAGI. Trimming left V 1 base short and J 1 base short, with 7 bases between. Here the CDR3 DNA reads TGTGCCAGCAGTTACTTGACACCCCAAGAGACCCAGTACTTC. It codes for CASSYLTPQETQYF.

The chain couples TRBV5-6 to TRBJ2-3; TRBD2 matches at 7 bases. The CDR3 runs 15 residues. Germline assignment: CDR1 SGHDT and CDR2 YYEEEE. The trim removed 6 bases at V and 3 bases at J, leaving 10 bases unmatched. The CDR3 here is CASNPGRFWTDTQYF. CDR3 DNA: TGTGCCAGCAACCCCGGGAGGTTCTGGACAGATACGCAGTATTTT.

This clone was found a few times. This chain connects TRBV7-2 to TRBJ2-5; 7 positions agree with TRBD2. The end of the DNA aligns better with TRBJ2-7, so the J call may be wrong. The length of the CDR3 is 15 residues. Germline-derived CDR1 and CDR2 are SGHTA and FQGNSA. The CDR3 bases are TGTGCCAGCAACCGCCCTGGACTAGGAGCCAACGAGCAGTACTTC. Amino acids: CASNRPGLGANEQYF.

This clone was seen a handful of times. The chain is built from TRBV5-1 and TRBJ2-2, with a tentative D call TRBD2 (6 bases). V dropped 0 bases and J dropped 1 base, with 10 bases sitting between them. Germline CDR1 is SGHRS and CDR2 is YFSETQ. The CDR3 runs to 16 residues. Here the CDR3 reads CASSLAGTQNTGELFF. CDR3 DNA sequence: TGCGCCAGCAGCTTGGCCGGGACTCAGAACACCGGGGAGCTGTTTTTT.

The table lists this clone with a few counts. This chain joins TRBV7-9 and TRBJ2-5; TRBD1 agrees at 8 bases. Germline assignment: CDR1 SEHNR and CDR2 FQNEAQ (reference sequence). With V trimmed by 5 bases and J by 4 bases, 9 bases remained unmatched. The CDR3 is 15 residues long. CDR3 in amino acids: CASSRIGQGVETQYF. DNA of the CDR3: TGTGCCAGCAGCCGAATTGGACAGGGAGTAGAGACCCAGTACTTC.

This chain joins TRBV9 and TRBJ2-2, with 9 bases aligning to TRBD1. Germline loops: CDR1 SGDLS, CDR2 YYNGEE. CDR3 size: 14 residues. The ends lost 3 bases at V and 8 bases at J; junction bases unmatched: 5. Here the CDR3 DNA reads TGTGCCAGCAGCGGCTACAGGGGGCCAGGGGAGCTGTTTTTT. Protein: CASSGYRGPGELFF.

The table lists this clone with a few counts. CDR3 protein: CASSYPGRGINTGELFF. CDR3 nucleotide sequence: TGTGCCAGCAGCTATCCGGGCCGAGGCATTAACACCGGGGAGCTGTTTTTT. The rearrangement joins TRBV7-9 to TRBJ2-2, with D hard to call. Germline V lookup: CDR1 SEHNR, CDR2 FQNEAQ (reference sequence). Trimming removed 4 bases from V and 2 bases from J, with 17 bases in between. The length of the CDR3 is 17 residues. Combining the CDR3 with reference TRBV7-9 and TRBJ2-2 gives the whole variable domain DTGVSQNPRHKITKRGQNVTFRCDPISEHNRLYWYRQTLGQGPEFLTYFQNEAQLEKSRLLSDRFSAERPKGSFSTLEIQRTEQGDSAMYLCASSYPGRGINTGELFFGEGSRLTVL.

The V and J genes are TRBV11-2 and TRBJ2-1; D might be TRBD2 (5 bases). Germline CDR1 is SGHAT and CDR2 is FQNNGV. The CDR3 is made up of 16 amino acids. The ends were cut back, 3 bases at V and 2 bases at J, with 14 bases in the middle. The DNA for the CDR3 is TGTGCCAGCAGCTTCCTCGTCGGGGTTCCCTACAATGAGCAGTTCTTC. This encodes CASSFLVGVPYNEQFF.

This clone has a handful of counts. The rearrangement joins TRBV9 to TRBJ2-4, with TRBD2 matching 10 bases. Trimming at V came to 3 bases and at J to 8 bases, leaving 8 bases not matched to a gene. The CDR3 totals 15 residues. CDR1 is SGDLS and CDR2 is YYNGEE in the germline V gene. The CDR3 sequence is CASSASPSGSDIQYF. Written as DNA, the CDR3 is TGTGCCAGCAGCGCGTCACCTAGCGGGAGTGACATTCAGTACTTC.

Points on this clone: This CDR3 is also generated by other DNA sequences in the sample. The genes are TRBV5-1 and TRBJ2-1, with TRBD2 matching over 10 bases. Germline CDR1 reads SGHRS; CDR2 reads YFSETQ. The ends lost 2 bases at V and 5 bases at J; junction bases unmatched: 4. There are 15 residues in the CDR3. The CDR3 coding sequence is TGCGCCAGCAGCTTACTAGCGGGACTGAACAATGAGCAGTTCTTC. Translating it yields CASSLLAGLNNEQFF. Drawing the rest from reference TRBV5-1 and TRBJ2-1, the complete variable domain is KAGVTQTPRYLIKTRGQQVTLSCSPISGHRSVSWYQQTPGQGLQFLFEYFSETQRNKGNFPGRFSGRQFSNSRSEMNVSTLELGDSALYLCASSLLAGLNNEQFFGPGTRLTVL.

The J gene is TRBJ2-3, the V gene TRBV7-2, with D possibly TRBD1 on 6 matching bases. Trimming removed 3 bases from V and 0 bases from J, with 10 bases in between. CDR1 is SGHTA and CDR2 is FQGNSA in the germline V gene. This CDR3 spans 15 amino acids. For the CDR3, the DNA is TGTGCCAGCAGCTTTCTTGGACAGAGCACAGATACGCAGTATTTT. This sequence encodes CASSFLGQSTDTQYF.

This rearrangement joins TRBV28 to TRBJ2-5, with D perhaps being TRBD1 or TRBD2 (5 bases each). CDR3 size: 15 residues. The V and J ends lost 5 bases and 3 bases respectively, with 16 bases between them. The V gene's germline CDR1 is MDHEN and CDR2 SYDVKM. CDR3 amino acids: CASSPPVGVEETQYF. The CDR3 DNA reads TGTGCCAGCAGTCCCCCGGTGGGGGTCGAAGAGACCCAGTACTTC.

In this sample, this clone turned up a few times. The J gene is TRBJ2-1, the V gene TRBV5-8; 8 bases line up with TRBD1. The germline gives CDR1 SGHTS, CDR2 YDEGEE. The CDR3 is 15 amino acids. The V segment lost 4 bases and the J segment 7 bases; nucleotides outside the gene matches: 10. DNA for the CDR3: TGTGCCAGCAGCATCAGGGGGCGCATGTGGAATGAGCAGTTCTTC. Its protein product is CASSIRGRMWNEQFF.

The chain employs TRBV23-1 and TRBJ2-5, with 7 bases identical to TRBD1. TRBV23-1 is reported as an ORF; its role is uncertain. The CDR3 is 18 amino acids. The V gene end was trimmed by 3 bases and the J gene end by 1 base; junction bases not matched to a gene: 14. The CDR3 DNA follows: TGCGCCAGCAGTCAGCCCCCTCCGGACAGGCCTTCCCAAGAGACCCAGTACTTC. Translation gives CASSQPPPDRPSQETQYF.

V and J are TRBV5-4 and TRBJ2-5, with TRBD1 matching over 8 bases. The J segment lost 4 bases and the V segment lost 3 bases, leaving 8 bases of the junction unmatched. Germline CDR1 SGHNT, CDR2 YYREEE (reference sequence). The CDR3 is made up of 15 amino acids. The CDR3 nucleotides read TGTGCCAGCAGCTCCCGACAGGGGTCCCCAGAGACCCAGTACTTC. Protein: CASSSRQGSPETQYF. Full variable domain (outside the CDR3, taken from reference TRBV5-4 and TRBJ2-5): ETGVTQSPTHLIKTRGQQVTLRCSSQSGHNTVSWYQQALGQGPQFIFQYYREEENGRGNFPPRFSGLQFPNYSSELNVNALELDDSALYLCASSSRQGSPETQYFGPGTRLLVL.

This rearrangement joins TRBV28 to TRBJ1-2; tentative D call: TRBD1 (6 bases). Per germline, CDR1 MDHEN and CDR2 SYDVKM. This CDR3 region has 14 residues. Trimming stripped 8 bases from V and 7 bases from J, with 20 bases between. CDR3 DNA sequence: TGTGCCAGCTCCTTAACGGGAGGACAGCTTGGCTACACCTTC. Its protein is CASSLTGGQLGYTF.

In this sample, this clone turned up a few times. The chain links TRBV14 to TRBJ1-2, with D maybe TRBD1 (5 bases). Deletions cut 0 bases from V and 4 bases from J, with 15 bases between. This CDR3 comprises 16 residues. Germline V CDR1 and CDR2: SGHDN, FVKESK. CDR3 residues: CASSQDNLRALYGYTF. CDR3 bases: TGTGCCAGCAGCCAAGATAACCTCAGGGCTCTCTATGGCTACACCTTC.

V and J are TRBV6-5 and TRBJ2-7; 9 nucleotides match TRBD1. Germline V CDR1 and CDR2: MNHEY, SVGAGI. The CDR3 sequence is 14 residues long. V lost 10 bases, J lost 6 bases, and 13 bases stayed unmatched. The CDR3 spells CATRTGTGLSEQYF. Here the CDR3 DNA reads TGTGCCACCAGAACCGGGACAGGGCTGAGCGAGCAGTACTTC.

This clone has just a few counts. In DNA, the CDR3 is TGTGCCAGTAGTAGTTCCGGGACCGTGGTCTACGAGCAGTACTTC. It codes for CASSSSGTVVYEQYF. This rearrangement joins TRBV19 to TRBJ2-7, with D perhaps matching TRBD1 or TRBD2 (5 bases each). The CDR3 consists of 15 residues. V was trimmed by 4 bases and J by 3 bases, leaving 16 bases between them. In germline, CDR1 is LNHDA, CDR2 SQIVND (reference sequence).